The rows below give T cell receptor beta chains drawn from one sample of a study of blood T cells in healthy people across ages. One entry per CDR3 protein, called by TCRdb with MiXCR from the 5' RACE reads. The sample yields about 1.4 million distinct CDR3 sequences, almost 60% seen once. The sequenced material came from blood. These receptors all come from a man aged 18 to 35 in good health. CDR3s include the opening cysteine and the closing phenylalanine or tryptophan. The D gene is left open where the match is weak. Clone sizes are given selectively: once, few, many, or a class where the clone is expanded.

length: 15
V: TRBV28
size: -
J: TRBJ2-5
D: -
DNA: TGTGCCAGCAGTTTAGGGGAGGGGGGTAGTGATGAGCAGTACTTC
CDR3: CASSLGEGGSDEQYF

length: 13
V: TRBV30
size: -
J: TRBJ1-1
D: -
DNA: TGTGCCTGGCGGGGCGGGGTAGACACTGAAGCTTTCTTT
CDR3: CAWRGGVDTEAFF

length: 14
V: TRBV25-1
size: few
J: TRBJ2-7
D: -
DNA: TGTGCCAGCAGTGCCACGGGAACGAGCTACGAGCAGTACTTC
CDR3: CASSATGTSYEQYF

length: 12
V: TRBV27
size: many
J: TRBJ2-7
D: TRBD1
DNA: TGTGCCAGCGGGGACAGGGGCTACGAGCAGTACTTC
CDR3: CASGDRGYEQYF

length: 14
V: TRBV28
size: few
J: TRBJ2-7
D: TRBD1
DNA: TGTGCCAGCAGACAACAGGGGGCCGCATCCGAGCAGTACTTC
CDR3: CASRQQGAASEQYF

length: 15
V: TRBV2
size: -
J: TRBJ2-1
D: TRBD2
DNA: TGTGCCAGCAGTGGAGTACTAGCGGGAGGGCATGAGCAGTTCTTC
CDR3: CASSGVLAGGHEQFF

length: 16
V: TRBV20-1
size: -
J: TRBJ1-5
D: -
DNA: TGCAGTGCTAGAAATCCGGGGGCGGGCGACAATCAGCCCCAGCATTTT
CDR3: CSARNPGAGDNQPQHF

length: 17
V: TRBV4-2
size: -
J: TRBJ2-1
D: -
DNA: TGTGCCAGCAGCCAACGCACGGTTTGGGGAGGCTACAATGAGCAGTTCTTT
CDR3: CASSQRTVWGGYNEQFF

length: 14
V: TRBV5-1
size: -
J: TRBJ1-6
D: -
DNA: TGCGCCAGCAGCTTGACGGGCAGGGTTTCACCCCTCCACTTT
CDR3: CASSLTGRVSPLHF

length: 13
V: TRBV20-1
size: few
J: TRBJ2-7
D: -
DNA: TGCAGTGCTAGAGGGTGGCCGTCCTACGAGCAGTACTTC
CDR3: CSARGWPSYEQYF

length: 13
V: TRBV3-1
size: -
J: TRBJ2-5
D: -
DNA: TGTGCCAGCAGCCAAGACTCCACGGAGACCCAGTACTTC
CDR3: CASSQDSTETQYF

length: 13
V: TRBV2
size: -
J: TRBJ2-3
D: -
DNA: TGTGCCAGCCAAAGGACCGCCCCCGATACGCAGTATTTT
CDR3: CASQRTAPDTQYF

length: 14
V: TRBV5-1
size: -
J: TRBJ2-5
D: -
DNA: TGCGCCAGCAGCTTGGCCACCAAACAAGAGACCCAGTACTTC
CDR3: CASSLATKQETQYF

length: 14
V: TRBV12-3/TRBV12-4
size: -
J: TRBJ1-2
D: -
DNA: TGTGCCAGCAGTTTCATGACGGCAAACTATGGCTACACCTTC
CDR3: CASSFMTANYGYTF

length: 14
V: TRBV6-5
size: -
J: TRBJ2-1
D: -
DNA: TGTGCCAGCATCCGCCCGGGACATGGGGGTGAGCAGTTCTTC
CDR3: CASIRPGHGGEQFF

length: 10
V: TRBV20-1
size: -
J: TRBJ1-1
D: -
DNA: TGCAGTGCTTCAGGAGGTGGAGCTTTCTTT
CDR3: CSASGGGAFF

length: 14
V: TRBV27
size: -
J: TRBJ1-5
D: -
DNA: TGTGCCAGCGGGTCCAGGCTCAGCAATCAGCCCCAGCATTTT
CDR3: CASGSRLSNQPQHF

length: 14
V: TRBV2
size: -
J: TRBJ2-2
D: -
DNA: TGTGCCAGCAGTGAAGGCAGGGACACCGGGGAGCTGTTTTTT
CDR3: CASSEGRDTGELFF

length: 13
V: TRBV6-4
size: -
J: TRBJ2-1
D: -
DNA: TGTGCCAGCAGTGATTTTCAGGAGAATGAGCAGTTCTTC
CDR3: CASSDFQENEQFF

length: 13
V: TRBV20-1
size: many
J: TRBJ2-7
D: TRBD2
DNA: TGCAGTGCTAGGGTGCTAGCGGGAAACGAGCAGTACTTC
CDR3: CSARVLAGNEQYF

length: 17
V: TRBV29-1
size: few
J: TRBJ2-4
D: TRBD1
DNA: TGCAGCGGGATGGGGACAGGGGGGACTCTAGCCAAAAACATTCAGTACTTC
CDR3: CSGMGTGGTLAKNIQYF

length: 11
V: TRBV20-1
size: -
J: TRBJ2-1
D: -
DNA: TGCAGTGCGCGGAGTGTGAATGAGCAGTTCTTC
CDR3: CSARSVNEQFF

length: 14
V: TRBV4-2
size: -
J: TRBJ2-5
D: TRBD2
DNA: TGTGCCAGCAGCCACCGACTAGCCCGGGAGACCCAGTACTTC
CDR3: CASSHRLARETQYF

length: 15
V: TRBV9
size: -
J: TRBJ1-6
D: -
DNA: TGTGCCAGCAGCGTCGGAGGCTTGGGTAATTCACCCCTCCACTTT
CDR3: CASSVGGLGNSPLHF

length: 14
V: TRBV4-3
size: -
J: TRBJ2-2
D: -
DNA: TGCGCCAGCAGCCAAGACCGCGTCGTCGGGGAGCTGTTTTTT
CDR3: CASSQDRVVGELFF

length: 14
V: TRBV27
size: few
J: TRBJ2-7
D: TRBD2
DNA: TGTGCCAGCAGTCGTGCGGGAGGGATCCACGAGCAGTACTTC
CDR3: CASSRAGGIHEQYF

length: 17
V: TRBV7-9
size: once
J: TRBJ2-3
D: TRBD2
DNA: TGTGCCAGCAGCTCAAGACTAGCGGGGGGCCCCGCAGATACGCAGTATTTT
CDR3: CASSSRLAGGPADTQYF

length: 12
V: TRBV29-1
size: -
J: TRBJ1-1
D: -
DNA: TGCAGCGTGTCCCGCATGAACACTGAAGCTTTCTTT
CDR3: CSVSRMNTEAFF

length: 14
V: TRBV5-6
size: -
J: TRBJ2-7
D: TRBD1
DNA: TGTGCCAGCAGCTTACTTGGACAGGTCGACGAGCAGTACTTC
CDR3: CASSLLGQVDEQYF

length: 15
V: TRBV6-6
size: -
J: TRBJ1-5
D: TRBD1
DNA: TGTGCCAGCAGTTGGACAGGGAGGGACAATCAGCCCCAGCATTTT
CDR3: CASSWTGRDNQPQHF

length: 13
V: TRBV11-1
size: -
J: TRBJ2-7
D: TRBD2
DNA: TGTGCCAGCAGCACTAGCGGGATCTACGAGCAGTACTTC
CDR3: CASSTSGIYEQYF

length: 13
V: TRBV12-3/TRBV12-4
size: few
J: TRBJ2-7
D: -
DNA: TGTGCCAGCAGTCCCGAGAATGCCTACGAGCAGTACTTC
CDR3: CASSPENAYEQYF

length: 14
V: TRBV6-1
size: few
J: TRBJ2-7
D: -
DNA: TGTGCCAGCAGTGGGGGACTCTCCTCCTACGAGCAGTACTTC
CDR3: CASSGGLSSYEQYF

length: 14
V: TRBV7-9
size: -
J: TRBJ1-1
D: TRBD1
DNA: TGTGCCAGCAGCCCGGACAGGAGGTACACTGAAGCTTTCTTT
CDR3: CASSPDRRYTEAFF

length: 16
V: TRBV4-3
size: -
J: TRBJ2-7
D: TRBD1
DNA: TGCGCCAGCAGCCAAGCAGAGGCAGGGGGCTCCTACGAGCAGTACTTC
CDR3: CASSQAEAGGSYEQYF

length: 19
V: TRBV4-3
size: -
J: TRBJ1-2
D: -
DNA: TGCGCCAGCAACCCAAGCCCCCTTTCTGGGCAGGGCACCTTCTATGGCTACACCTTC
CDR3: CASNPSPLSGQGTFYGYTF

length: 16
V: TRBV7-9
size: -
J: TRBJ2-7
D: TRBD2
DNA: TGTGCCAGCAGCCCCCTCTATAGCGGGAGCCGGTACGAGCAGTACTTC
CDR3: CASSPLYSGSRYEQYF

length: 17
V: TRBV4-1
size: -
J: TRBJ2-3
D: TRBD2
DNA: TGCGCCAGCAGCCAAGCCAAGCGGGAGTGGGGGACAGATACGCAGTATTTT
CDR3: CASSQAKREWGTDTQYF

length: 15
V: TRBV28
size: -
J: TRBJ1-4
D: -
DNA: TGTGCCAGCAGTTGGGTAGGGACAACTAATGAAAAACTGTTTTTT
CDR3: CASSWVGTTNEKLFF

length: 15
V: TRBV27
size: few
J: TRBJ2-7
D: -
DNA: TGTGCCAGCAGTCCCCAGGACAGTTTCTTCTACGAGCAGTACTTC
CDR3: CASSPQDSFFYEQYF

length: 16
V: TRBV5-6
size: -
J: TRBJ2-3
D: -
DNA: TGTGCCAGCAGCTTAACCTACGGGGGCCCCACAGATACGCAGTATTTT
CDR3: CASSLTYGGPTDTQYF

length: 15
V: TRBV6-5
size: -
J: TRBJ1-1
D: -
DNA: TGTGCCAGCAGTTTGAAAAGCCTACGCGGCACTGAAGCTTTCTTT
CDR3: CASSLKSLRGTEAFF

length: 13
V: TRBV13
size: -
J: TRBJ2-3
D: -
DNA: TGTGCCAGCAGCAGGAAGGGGGAAGATACGCAGTATTTT
CDR3: CASSRKGEDTQYF

length: 14
V: TRBV5-4
size: -
J: TRBJ2-3
D: -
DNA: TGTGCCACCGCGACGGGGACTTCCGAGGATACGCAGTATTTT
CDR3: CATATGTSEDTQYF

length: 12
V: TRBV6-5
size: -
J: TRBJ2-7
D: -
DNA: TGTGCCAGCAGTTACGGGGGACTCGAGCAGTACTTC
CDR3: CASSYGGLEQYF

length: 14
V: TRBV20-1
size: -
J: TRBJ2-1
D: -
DNA: TGCAGTGCCAAAAACCGGGACGTAAACAATGAGCAGTTCTTC
CDR3: CSAKNRDVNNEQFF

length: 16
V: TRBV11-2
size: -
J: TRBJ2-3
D: -
DNA: TGTGCCAGCAGCTTTCTTCGCAGGGCCATCACAGATACGCAGTATTTT
CDR3: CASSFLRRAITDTQYF

length: 16
V: TRBV4-2
size: -
J: TRBJ2-3
D: TRBD2
DNA: TGTGCCAGCAGCCAAGATCTAGCGGGAGAAGTAGATACGCAGTATTTT
CDR3: CASSQDLAGEVDTQYF

length: 15
V: TRBV12-3/TRBV12-4
size: once
J: TRBJ2-2
D: -
DNA: TGTGCCAGCATCCCCCGGGACCACAAAACCGGGGAGCTGTTTTTT
CDR3: CASIPRDHKTGELFF

length: 14
V: TRBV20-1
size: -
J: TRBJ2-7
D: -
DNA: TGCAGTGCTAGTGAGGCCGGGAGAGAAGGCGAGCAGTACTTC
CDR3: CSASEAGREGEQYF

length: 14
V: TRBV29-1
size: -
J: TRBJ2-1
D: -
DNA: TGCAGCGTTGATTTCTCAGGGGAGGGGAATGAGCAGTTCTTC
CDR3: CSVDFSGEGNEQFF

length: 15
V: TRBV12-3/TRBV12-4
size: -
J: TRBJ1-1
D: -
DNA: TGTGCCAGCAGTCTCTCAGGGGCGAGGAACACTGAAGCTTTCTTT
CDR3: CASSLSGARNTEAFF

length: 8
V: TRBV20-1
size: few
J: TRBJ2-7
D: -
DNA: TGCAGTGTATTAGGGCAGTACTTC
CDR3: CSVLGQYF

length: 17
V: TRBV5-1
size: -
J: TRBJ2-7
D: -
DNA: TGCGCCAGCAGCCCCGGGGTCGCCGGGGGCGGTAACTACGAGCAGTACTTC
CDR3: CASSPGVAGGGNYEQYF

length: 14
V: TRBV6-2/TRBV6-3
size: -
J: TRBJ2-5
D: TRBD2
DNA: TGTGCCAGCACCGCTCCCCGGAGGGCGGGGGAGCAGTACTTC
CDR3: CASTAPRRAGEQYF

length: 13
V: TRBV18
size: -
J: TRBJ1-2
D: -
DNA: TGTGCCAGCTCACCACCCTTAAGAGGGGGCTACACCTTC
CDR3: CASSPPLRGGYTF

length: 15
V: TRBV6-6
size: -
J: TRBJ2-3
D: -
DNA: TGTGCCAGCAGTTACTCCCTGGGTAGGGGAGATACGCAGTATTTT
CDR3: CASSYSLGRGDTQYF